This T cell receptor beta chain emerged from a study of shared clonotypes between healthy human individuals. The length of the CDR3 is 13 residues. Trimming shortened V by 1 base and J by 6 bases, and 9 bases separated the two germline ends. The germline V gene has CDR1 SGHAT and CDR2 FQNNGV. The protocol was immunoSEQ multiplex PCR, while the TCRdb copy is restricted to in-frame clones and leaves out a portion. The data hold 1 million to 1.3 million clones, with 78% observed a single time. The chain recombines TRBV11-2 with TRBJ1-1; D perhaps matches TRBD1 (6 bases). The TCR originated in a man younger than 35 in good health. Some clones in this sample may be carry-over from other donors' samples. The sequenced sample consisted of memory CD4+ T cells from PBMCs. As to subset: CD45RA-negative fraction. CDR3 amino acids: CASSLGAGAEAFF. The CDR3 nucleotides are TGTGCCAGCAGCTTAGGCGCAGGGGCTGAAGCTTTCTTT.